These 30 T cell receptor beta chains were sequenced from one sample in a study of CD8 T cell repertoires and HIV-1 epitope variants. Measured with immunoSEQ multiplex PCR; TCRdb has only the in-frame clones, and not every one. The repertoire holds roughly 5,300 clones, with roughly 60% as singletons. These receptors lack a known antigen. The sample consisted of cultured CD8+ T cells derived from PBMCs. The receptors derive from a male donor with HIV.

This clone has a handful of counts. This chain uses TRBV7-6 with TRBJ2-6; TRBD1 matches 7 bases. Trimming cost V 5 bases and J 0 bases; bases outside gene matches: 4. This CDR3 spans 16 amino acids. Germline CDR1 SGHVS, CDR2 FNYEAQ. CDR3 region: CASSTRQGSGANVLTF. CDR3 bases: TGTGCCAGCAGCACGCGACAGGGCTCTGGGGCCAACGTCCTGACTTTC.

This clone was seen a handful of times. This chain connects TRBV28 to TRBJ2-2, with 12 bases that match TRBD1. V gave up 4 bases and J gave up 6 bases; unmatched junction bases: 3. The length of the CDR3 is 15 residues. CDR1 MDHEN and CDR2 SYDVKM come from the germline V gene. The chain's CDR3 is CASSWGQGAAGELFF. CDR3 bases: TGTGCCAGCAGTTGGGGACAGGGGGCTGCCGGGGAGCTGTTTTTT.

The chain uses TRBV7-9 and TRBJ2-6; tentatively, D is TRBD2 (6 bases). The V gene's germline CDR1 is SEHNR and CDR2 FQNEAQ (reference sequence). V was shortened by 5 bases and J by 2 bases, with 22 bases between the two germline ends. The length of the CDR3 is 19 residues. Here the CDR3 DNA reads TGTGCCAGCAGCCAATTAGGGGATTTATCGGGGGCTGGGGCCAACGTCCTGACTTTC. This gives the protein CASSQLGDLSGAGANVLTF.

The chain combines TRBV4-2 with TRBJ2-7; D tentatively fits TRBD1 or TRBD2 (7 bases each). The germline V gene encodes CDR1 LGHNA and CDR2 YNFKEQ. Between the trimmed V and J ends, which lost 0 bases and 3 bases, there was a span of 18 bases. This CDR3 is 17 amino acids long. In DNA form, the CDR3 reads TGTGCCAGCAGCCAAGAAGAGGGCACAGGGGAGGGCTACGAGCAGTACTTC. Translated: CASSQEEGTGEGYEQYF.

This clone has more than one count but fewer than ten. This chain connects TRBV27 to TRBJ1-5; D uncertain. The CDR3 runs to 14 residues. Germline CDR1 and CDR2: MNHEY and SMNVEV (reference sequence). V was shortened by 6 bases and J by 0 bases, with 9 bases between the two germline ends. DNA for the CDR3: TGTGCCAGCAGATCAGAGTATAGCAATCAGCCCCAGCATTTT. It encodes CASRSEYSNQPQHF.

J is TRBJ2-1 and V is TRBV6-6; tentative D call: TRBD2 (5 bases). Germline lookup yields CDR1 MNHNY and CDR2 SVGAGI (reference sequence). The V and J ends lost 2 bases and 7 bases respectively, with 9 bases between them. The CDR3 has 13 residues. In DNA form, the CDR3 reads TGTGCCAGCAGTTACCCTCCGGGGAATGAGCAGTTCTTC. Translating it yields CASSYPPGNEQFF.

The rearrangement uses TRBV6-4 and TRBJ2-7, with unresolved D. CDR3 length equals 12 residues. Germline values: CDR1 MRHNA, CDR2 SNTAGT. Deletions cut 7 bases from V and 7 bases from J, with 14 bases between. CDR3 coding DNA: TGTGCCAGCACCCCTTACCCCTGGGAGCAGTACTTC. This sequence encodes CASTPYPWEQYF.

J is TRBJ2-4 and V is TRBV27; the D is unclear. Trimming removed 8 bases at V and 2 bases at J, with 7 bases between. Germline V gene data show CDR1 as MNHEY and CDR2 as SMNVEV (reference sequence). The CDR3 spans 12 residues. The CDR3 DNA follows: TGTGCCAGCGGTAACCCCAAAAACATTCAGTACTTC. Its protein is CASGNPKNIQYF.

For this clone: One end of the junction is discordant with germline, which a read error may explain. The V call is TRBV11-1, the J call TRBJ2-7; D may be TRBD2 (5 bases). CDR1 SGHAT and CDR2 FQDESV come from the germline V gene (reference sequence). The CDR3 spans 12 residues. CDR3 sequence: CTSRGFSYEQYF. The DNA of the CDR3 is TGTACCAGCAGAGGGTTTTCCTACGAGCAGTACTTC. Together with reference TRBV11-1 and TRBJ2-7, the CDR3 gives the full variable domain: EAEVAQSPRYKITEKSQAVAFWCDPISGHATLYWYRQILGQGPELLVQFQDESVVDDSQLPKDRFSAERLKGVDSTLKIQPAELGDSAMYLCTSRGFSYEQYFGPGTRLTVT.

The V gene is TRBV5-1, the J gene TRBJ2-7; TRBD1 matches at 8 bases. Germline assignment: CDR1 SGHRS and CDR2 YFSETQ. The ends lost 0 bases at V and 3 bases at J; junction bases unmatched: 5. The CDR3 is 15 amino acids. The CDR3 DNA is TGCGCCAGCAGCTTGGGGACAGGGCGGAACTACGAGCAGTACTTC. Translation: CASSLGTGRNYEQYF.

This chain links TRBV10-1 with TRBJ2-1; D is possibly TRBD2 (6 bases). CDR1 and CDR2 (germline): WNHNN, SYGVQD (reference sequence). There are 13 residues in the CDR3. V shed 1 base and J shed 9 bases, with 10 bases lying between them. CDR3 in amino acids: CASSEFGGGEQFF. CDR3 DNA sequence: TGCGCCAGCAGTGAGTTCGGGGGAGGTGAGCAGTTCTTC.

The CDR3 spells CASSSNYEQYF. The CDR3 DNA reads TGTGCCAGCAGTTCCAACTACGAGCAGTACTTC. The rearrangement uses TRBV28 and TRBJ2-7; D is uncertain. The CDR3 totals 11 residues. Germline CDR1 MDHEN, CDR2 SYDVKM. Trimming took 4 bases from V and 3 from J, leaving 4 bases between them.

The table lists this clone with a few counts. The J gene is TRBJ2-1, the V gene TRBV27, with 12 bases matching TRBD2. This CDR3 spans 15 amino acids. With 6 bases clipped from V and 6 bases from J, the junction kept 6 bases outside the gene matches. Germline lookup yields CDR1 MNHEY and CDR2 SMNVEV (reference sequence). The chain's CDR3 is CASSLTSGGSNEQFF. The CDR3 nucleotides are TGTGCCAGCAGCCTAACTAGCGGGGGGAGCAATGAGCAGTTCTTC.

This clone was observed a handful of times. V is TRBV7-6 and J is TRBJ2-7; no clear D gene. Per germline, CDR1 SGHVS and CDR2 FNYEAQ. V was clipped by 0 bases and J by 3 bases, with 9 bases between them. This CDR3 comprises 14 residues. CDR3 in DNA: TGTGCCAGCAGCTTAGCGCTAGGGAACTACGAGCAGTACTTC. Its translation is CASSLALGNYEQYF.

This chain links TRBV11-3 with TRBJ2-3; 7 nucleotides line up with TRBD1. The CDR3 contains 15 residues. Germline values: CDR1 SGHNT, CDR2 YENEEA. The V segment lost 2 bases and the J segment 1 base; nucleotides outside the gene matches: 3. CDR3: CASSLRQGGTDTQYF. The CDR3 nucleotides are TGTGCCAGCAGCTTAAGACAGGGAGGCACAGATACGCAGTATTTT.

This chain uses TRBV11-2 with TRBJ2-3, with no clear D. Germline values: CDR1 SGHAT, CDR2 FQNNGV. This CDR3 spans 13 amino acids. V lost 5 bases to trimming and J lost 2 bases, with 8 bases between them. The CDR3 DNA reads as TGTGCCAGCAGCCCCGGAAACACAGATACGCAGTATTTT. Protein sequence: CASSPGNTDTQYF.

The genes are TRBV11-3 and TRBJ1-5, with 9 nucleotides matching TRBD1. With V trimmed by 0 bases and J by 4 bases, 10 bases remained unmatched. CDR1 is SGHNT, CDR2 YENEEA, per germline. CDR3 length equals 18 residues. CDR3 sequence: CASSLDDRDRVKNQPQHF. The DNA for the CDR3 is TGTGCCAGCAGCTTAGATGACCGGGACAGGGTTAAGAATCAGCCCCAGCATTTT.

This clone came up once. The chain combines TRBV5-6 with TRBJ2-2; perhaps TRBD2 as D (6 bases). The CDR3 is 14 residues long. Germline V gives CDR1 SGHDT, CDR2 YYEEEE. Trimming took off 6 bases at V and 4 bases at J, with 13 bases between the two ends. The CDR3 bases are TGTGCCAGCACCTGGGGGGAGTCCACCGGGGAGCTGTTTTTT. Translating it yields CASTWGESTGELFF.

The V call is TRBV11-2, the J call TRBJ2-1; D is possibly TRBD1 (5 bases). The ends were cut back, 4 bases at V and 5 bases at J, with 21 bases in the middle. The CDR3 has 17 residues. Germline CDR1 and CDR2: SGHAT and FQNNGV. The CDR3, as DNA: TGTGCCAGCAGCTCCCCATTAACCCCTCCAGGGAACAATGAGCAGTTCTTC. Protein sequence: CASSSPLTPPGNNEQFF.

The chain employs TRBV5-1 and TRBJ1-1; D is perhaps TRBD1 (6 bases). Germline-derived CDR1 and CDR2 are SGHRS and YFSETQ. This CDR3 spans 15 amino acids. Between the trimmed V and J ends, which lost 1 base and 5 bases, there was a span of 15 bases. The CDR3 nucleotides are TGCGCCAGCAGCTTGTCGTTGGGGGCGGGAACTGAAGCTTTCTTT. Translating gives CASSLSLGAGTEAFF.

CDR3 residues: CASTLFDQEQFF. CDR3 bases: TGTGCCAGCACCCTATTTGACCAGGAGCAGTTCTTC. This chain joins TRBV5-6 and TRBJ2-1; D is unresolved. Germline CDR1 SGHDT, CDR2 YYEEEE. The CDR3 covers 12 residues. V lost 6 bases, J lost 10 bases, and 14 bases lay in between.

This clone was seen a few times. The V and J genes are TRBV7-2 and TRBJ2-1; possible D gene TRBD1, 6 bases. CDR3 length equals 15 residues. V was pared by 4 bases and J by 1 base, with 11 bases between. Germline CDR1 SGHTA, CDR2 FQGNSA. CDR3 DNA sequence: TGTGCCAGCAGCTCTCGACAGGTGTCCTACAATGAGCAGTTCTTC. This encodes CASSSRQVSYNEQFF.

The rearrangement joins TRBV6-5 to TRBJ2-3; 7 nucleotides agree with TRBD2. With V trimmed by 0 bases and J by 0 bases, 0 bases remained unmatched. This CDR3 region has 15 residues. CDR1 is MNHEY, CDR2 SVGAGI, per germline. The DNA for the CDR3 is TGTGCCAGCAGTTACTCTAGCGGGAGCACAGATACGCAGTATTTT. Residues: CASSYSSGSTDTQYF.

This chain connects TRBV6-1 to TRBJ2-7, with D tentatively TRBD2 (7 bases). The germline V gene has CDR1 MNHNS and CDR2 SASEGT. CDR3 length: 15 residues. Trimming shortened V by 4 bases and J by 5 bases, and 18 bases separated the two germline ends. CDR3 sequence reads: CASSGTEGGLDEQYF. The CDR3 DNA sequence: TGTGCCAGCAGTGGGACCGAGGGGGGGTTAGACGAGCAGTACTTC.

This chain connects TRBV4-3 to TRBJ2-7; 10 nucleotides match TRBD1. The CDR3 extends over 16 amino acids. The junction had 7 bases not matched to a gene; V was cut back by 3 bases and J by 2 bases. From germline, CDR1 is LGHNA and CDR2 YSLEER. CDR3 DNA sequence: TGCGCCAGCAGCCACGGCGGGACAGGGGAGACCTACGAGCAGTACTTC. This translates into CASSHGGTGETYEQYF.

J is TRBJ2-2 and V is TRBV9; TRBD2 might be the D (6 bases). CDR1 and CDR2 (germline): SGDLS, YYNGEE. Trimming removed 3 bases from V and 6 bases from J, with 15 bases in between. This CDR3 region has 15 residues. This CDR3 reads CASSGSGSPAGELFF. The CDR3 DNA reads TGTGCCAGCAGCGGGAGCGGGTCCCCAGCCGGGGAGCTGTTTTTT.

The chain combines TRBV7-6 with TRBJ2-2; D remains ambiguous. From germline, CDR1 is SGHVS and CDR2 FNYEAQ. The CDR3 sequence is 13 residues long. V lost 2 bases to trimming and J lost 7 bases, with 8 bases between them. CDR3 nucleotide sequence: TGTGCCAGCAGCTTAAATACGGGCGGGGAGCTGTTTTTT. It yields the protein CASSLNTGGELFF. Combining the CDR3 with reference TRBV7-6 and TRBJ2-2 gives the whole variable domain GAGVSQSPRYKVTKRGQDVALRCDPISGHVSLYWYRQALGQGPEFLTYFNYEAQQDKSGLPNDRFSAERPEGSISTLTIQRTEQRDSAMYRCASSLNTGGELFFGEGSRLTVL.

The chain couples TRBV19 to TRBJ2-1, with 8 bases lining up with TRBD2. V shed 5 bases and J 10 bases; nucleotides not matched to a gene: 4. This CDR3 spans 12 amino acids. CDR1 is LNHDA and CDR2 is SQIVND in the germline V gene (reference sequence). CDR3 sequence (DNA): TGTGCCAGTAGTTTCGTAGCGGGAGAGCAGTTCTTC. Protein: CASSFVAGEQFF.

The rearrangement joins TRBV4-3 to TRBJ2-1; a possible D gene is TRBD1 (6 bases). V lost 2 bases to trimming and J lost 7 bases, with 9 bases between them. CDR1 is LGHNA, CDR2 YSLEER, per germline. This CDR3 comprises 13 residues. The CDR3 reads CASSQLQGNEQFF. The CDR3 DNA follows: TGCGCCAGCAGCCAACTACAGGGTAATGAGCAGTTCTTC.

By frequency in the sample, this clone is large. V gene TRBV10-3 combines with J gene TRBJ2-6; D assignment may be TRBD1 or TRBD2 (5 bases each). Germline V gives CDR1 ENHRY, CDR2 SYGVKD. The CDR3 sequence is 17 residues long. With 0 bases removed from V and 1 base from J, the gap between germline ends came to 10 bases. The DNA for the CDR3 is TGTGCCATCAGTGAGTCTCTGGGGGTATCTGGGGCCAACGTCCTGACTTTC. As protein: CAISESLGVSGANVLTF.